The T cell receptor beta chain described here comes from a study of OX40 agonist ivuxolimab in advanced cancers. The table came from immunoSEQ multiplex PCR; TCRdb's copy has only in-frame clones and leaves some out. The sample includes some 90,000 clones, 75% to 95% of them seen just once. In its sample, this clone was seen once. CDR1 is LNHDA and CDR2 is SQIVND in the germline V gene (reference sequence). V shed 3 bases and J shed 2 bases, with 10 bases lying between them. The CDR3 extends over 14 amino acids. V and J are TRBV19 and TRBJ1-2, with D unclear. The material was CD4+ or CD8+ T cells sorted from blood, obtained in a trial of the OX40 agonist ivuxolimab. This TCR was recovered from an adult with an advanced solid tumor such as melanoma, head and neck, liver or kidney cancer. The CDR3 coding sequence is TGTGCCAGTAGTATCCCCGCTGGGAACTATGGCTACACCTTC. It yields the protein CASSIPAGNYGYTF.